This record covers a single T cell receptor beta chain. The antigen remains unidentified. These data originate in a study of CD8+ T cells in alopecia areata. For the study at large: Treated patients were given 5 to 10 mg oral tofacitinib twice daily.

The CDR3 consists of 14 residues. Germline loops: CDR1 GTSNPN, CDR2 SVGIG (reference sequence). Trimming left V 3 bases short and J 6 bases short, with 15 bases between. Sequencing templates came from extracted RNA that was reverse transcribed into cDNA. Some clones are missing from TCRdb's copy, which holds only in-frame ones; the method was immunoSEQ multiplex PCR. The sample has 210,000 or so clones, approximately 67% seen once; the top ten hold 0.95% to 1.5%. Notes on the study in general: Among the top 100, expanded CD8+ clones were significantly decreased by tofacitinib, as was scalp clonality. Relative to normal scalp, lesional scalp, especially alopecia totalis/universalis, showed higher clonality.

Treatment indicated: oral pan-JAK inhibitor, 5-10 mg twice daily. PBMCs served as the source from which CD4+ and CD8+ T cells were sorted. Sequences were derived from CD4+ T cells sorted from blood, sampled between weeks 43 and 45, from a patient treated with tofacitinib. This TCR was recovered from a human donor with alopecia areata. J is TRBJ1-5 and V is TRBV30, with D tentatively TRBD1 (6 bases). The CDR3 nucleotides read TGTGCCTGGAGCGTTACAGGGCGAGGTCAGCCCCAGCATTTT. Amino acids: CAWSVTGRGQPQHF.